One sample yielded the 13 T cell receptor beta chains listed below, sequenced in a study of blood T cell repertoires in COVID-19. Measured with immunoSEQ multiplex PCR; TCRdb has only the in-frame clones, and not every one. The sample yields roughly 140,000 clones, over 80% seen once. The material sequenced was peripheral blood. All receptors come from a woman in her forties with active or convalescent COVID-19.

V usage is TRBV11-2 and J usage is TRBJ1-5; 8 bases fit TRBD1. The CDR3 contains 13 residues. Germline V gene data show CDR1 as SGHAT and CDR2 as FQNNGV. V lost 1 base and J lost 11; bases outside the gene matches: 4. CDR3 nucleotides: TGTGCCAGCAGCTTAGGGTACAGGGGGACCCAGCATTTT. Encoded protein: CASSLGYRGTQHF.

The CDR3 is CASSLGTAYGYTF. The CDR3 nucleotides are TGTGCCAGCAGTTTAGGGACAGCTTATGGCTACACCTTC. The V and J genes are TRBV27 and TRBJ1-2, with 7 bases lining up with TRBD1. Germline V gene sequence: CDR1 MNHEY, CDR2 SMNVEV (reference sequence). The V gene end was trimmed by 2 bases and the J gene end by 5 bases; junction bases not matched to a gene: 2. The CDR3 consists of 13 residues.

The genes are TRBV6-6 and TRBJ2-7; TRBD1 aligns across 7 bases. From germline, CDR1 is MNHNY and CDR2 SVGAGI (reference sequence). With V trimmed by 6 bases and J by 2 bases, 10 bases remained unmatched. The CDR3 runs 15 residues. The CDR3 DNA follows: TGTGCCAGCAGCTTGACAGGGTCACTCCCCTACGAGCAGTACTTC. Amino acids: CASSLTGSLPYEQYF.

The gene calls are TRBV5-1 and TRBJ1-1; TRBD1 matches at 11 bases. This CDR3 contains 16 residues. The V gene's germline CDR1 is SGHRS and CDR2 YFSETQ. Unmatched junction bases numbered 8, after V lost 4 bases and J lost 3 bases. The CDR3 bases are TGCGCCAGCAGCAGGACAGGGGGCGGTGGGGACACTGAAGCTTTCTTT. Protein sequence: CASSRTGGGGDTEAFF. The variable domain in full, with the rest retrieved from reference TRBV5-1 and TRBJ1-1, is KAGVTQTPRYLIKTRGQQVTLSCSPISGHRSVSWYQQTPGQGLQFLFEYFSETQRNKGNFPGRFSGRQFSNSRSEMNVSTLELGDSALYLCASSRTGGGGDTEAFFGQGTRLTVV.

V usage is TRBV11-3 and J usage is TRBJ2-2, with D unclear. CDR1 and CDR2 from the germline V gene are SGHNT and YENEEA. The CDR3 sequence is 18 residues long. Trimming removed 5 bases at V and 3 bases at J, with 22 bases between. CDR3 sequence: CASSPRRQGAVDTGELFF. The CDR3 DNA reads TGTGCCAGCAGCCCCCGGCGGCAAGGCGCAGTGGACACCGGGGAGCTGTTTTTT.

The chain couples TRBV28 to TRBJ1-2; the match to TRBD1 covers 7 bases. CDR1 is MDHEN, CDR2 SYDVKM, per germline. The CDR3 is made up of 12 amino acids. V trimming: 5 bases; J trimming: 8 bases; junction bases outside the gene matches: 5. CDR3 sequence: CASSLPGGGYTF. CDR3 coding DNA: TGTGCCAGCAGTCTACCAGGGGGAGGCTACACCTTC.

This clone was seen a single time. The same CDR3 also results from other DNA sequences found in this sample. This CDR3 reads CASSLAGGNTGELFF. CDR3 sequence (DNA): TGCGCCAGCAGCTTGGCAGGGGGGAACACCGGGGAGCTGTTTTTT. The chain couples TRBV5-1 to TRBJ2-2; 7 bases are a match to TRBD1. The germline CDR1 and CDR2 sequences are SGHRS and YFSETQ. Trimming took 0 bases from V and 1 from J; bases not matched to a gene: 0. CDR3 size: 15 residues.

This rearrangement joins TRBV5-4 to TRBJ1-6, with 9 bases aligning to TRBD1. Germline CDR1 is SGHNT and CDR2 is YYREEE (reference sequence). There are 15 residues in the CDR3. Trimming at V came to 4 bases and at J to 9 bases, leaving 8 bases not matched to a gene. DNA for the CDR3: TGTGCCAGCAGCCGCCGGACAGGGGAGAGTTCACCCCTCCACTTT. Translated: CASSRRTGESSPLHF.

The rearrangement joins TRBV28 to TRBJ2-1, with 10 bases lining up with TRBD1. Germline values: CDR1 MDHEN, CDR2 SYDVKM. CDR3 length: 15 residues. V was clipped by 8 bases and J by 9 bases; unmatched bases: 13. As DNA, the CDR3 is TGTGCCAGCTACCGACGGACAGGGGGGAGAGGTGAGCAGTTCTTC. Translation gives CASYRRTGGRGEQFF.

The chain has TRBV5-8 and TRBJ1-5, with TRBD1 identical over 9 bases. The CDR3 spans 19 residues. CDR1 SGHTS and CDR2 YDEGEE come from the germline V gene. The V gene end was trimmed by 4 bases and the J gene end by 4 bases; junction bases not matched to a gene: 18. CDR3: CASSTQARDRVSGNQPQHF. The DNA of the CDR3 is TGTGCCAGCAGCACCCAGGCCCGGGACAGGGTTTCCGGGAATCAGCCCCAGCATTTT.

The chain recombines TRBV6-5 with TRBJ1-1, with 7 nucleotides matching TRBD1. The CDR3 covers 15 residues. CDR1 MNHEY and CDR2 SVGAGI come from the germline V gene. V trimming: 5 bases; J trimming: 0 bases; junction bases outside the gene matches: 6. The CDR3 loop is CASSRPQGVNTEAFF. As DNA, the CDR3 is TGTGCCAGCAGTCGCCCCCAGGGGGTGAACACTGAAGCTTTCTTT.

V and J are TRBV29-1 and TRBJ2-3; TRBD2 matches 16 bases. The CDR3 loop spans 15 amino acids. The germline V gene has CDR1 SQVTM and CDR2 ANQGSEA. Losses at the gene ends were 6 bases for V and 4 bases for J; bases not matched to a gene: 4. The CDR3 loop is CSVAGTSGGADTQYF. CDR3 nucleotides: TGCAGCGTCGCCGGGACTAGCGGGGGGGCAGATACGCAGTATTTT.

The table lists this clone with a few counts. As DNA, the CDR3 is TGCGCCAGCAGCAGGGACAGGGGGAGCACAGATACGCAGTATTTT. Amino acids: CASSRDRGSTDTQYF. This sequence joins TRBV5-1 and TRBJ2-3, with TRBD1 identical over 11 bases. V lost 4 bases and J lost 0; bases outside the gene matches: 1. Looked up from germline, CDR1 is SGHRS and CDR2 is YFSETQ. This CDR3 has 15 residues.